This TCR beta chain was captured in a study of blood T cell repertoires in COVID-19. Study details: Collection of acute and convalescent COVID-19 samples took place in the United States, Italy and Spain. Nucleic acid was either cDNA or gDNA, and it came from T cells, B-cell-depleted T cells, or PBMCs.

Trimming cost V 3 bases and J 4 bases, with 6 bases left between them. There are 13 residues in the CDR3. Germline V gives CDR1 SNHLY, CDR2 FYNNEI. Original data processing: From reference gene primer amplification, estimates of nucleated cell counts were derived. Sequencing used immunoSEQ multiplex PCR; TCRdb keeps in-frame clones, though not all of them. D and trimming were read from the DNA, whereas the V and J calls and clone size are those reported in that table. The sample has roughly 250,000 clones; roughly 80% are singletons. The chain is built from TRBV2 and TRBJ1-4, with a weak D call TRBD1 (6 bases). Input material: peripheral blood. The clonotype was recovered from a woman aged 45-65 years with acute or convalescent COVID-19. In DNA form, the CDR3 reads TGTGCCAGCAGTGAGGACAGTAATGAAAAACTGTTTTTT. This encodes CASSEDSNEKLFF.